This T cell receptor beta chain appears in the sequencing data of a study of T cell responses to AZD1222 COVID-19 vaccine (dated by TCRdb to 2020 to 2023). With regard to the full study: A total of under 250 trial participants underwent TCR sequencing, of whom 200 to 220 had received two doses of AZD1222 and approximately 25 had received two doses of the MenACWY control vaccine. Trial participants were enrolled into age subgroups of 18-55, 56-69 and 70-plus years, which contained approximately 150, 28 and 58 TCR-sequenced participants, respectively. The paper's findings and limits, for the study overall: The 56-69-year group was small, and its depth increase did not reach significance, likely because of low power. A significant rise in spike-specific TCR breadth and depth was observed after two AZD1222 doses relative to day 0 and relative to MenACWY recipients. Conclusions about previously exposed vaccinees are limited because only a handful of AZD1222 recipients were SARS-CoV-2 seropositive at baseline. No day 14 peak-response samples were available, so repertoires were characterized only after the peak T cell response. Reportedly, close to half of the unique spike-specific TCRs recognized epitopes lying outside the regions that are mutated in the B.1.351 and B.1.1.7 variants. CD4 TCRs associated with the vaccine covered the entire spike protein, and the dominant responses were in regions 160-218 and 743-854. Participants were mostly white British and included more females than males, and it was suggested by the authors that clonal diversity may have been underestimated.

The sample's time point label, decoded: about 28 days (+/-7) after the second vaccine dose. AZD1222 recipients given second doses at about 4 weeks or at about 12 weeks were pooled, since spike-specific TCR depth and breadth were not found to differ between the two schedules. Samples from vaccinated people were obtained from the UK trials COV001 and COV002, which included a single-blind randomized controlled phase 2/3 trial of AZD1222 (ChAdOx1 nCoV-19) in healthy adults. For TCRbeta chain sequencing, PBMC samples from trial participants were taken at day 0 and at day 28 after the second dose. The CDR3 has 14 amino acids, counting the end cysteine and phenylalanine. Only the CDR3 region is kept as DNA, spanning 42 bases read in frame from base 1. The germline V gene provides CDR1 SGHTA and CDR2 FQGNSA. For this chain, trimming is 4 bases at the V end and 4 bases at the J end, and the number of junction bases without a gene match is 4.

Comment on this clone: Its antigen is still unknown. Base qualities are missing; no much larger clone stands one base away.

The CDR3 regions of human TCRbeta chains were analyzed by immunosequencing. In the paper's pipeline: Repertoire TCRs were matched against a reference library of SARS-CoV-2-specific TCRs generated with the MIRA antigen-specificity platform. Breadth was defined as the fraction of unique TCRs that were SARS-CoV-2-associated, and depth was defined as the fraction of total T cells that were SARS-CoV-2-associated. Each spike-specific TCR was assigned to its reactive spike region and to a CD4 or CD8 class using the MIRA data. Log10-transformed breadth and depth values were compared by one-way ANOVA with Sidak's multiple comparisons tests. The immuneACCESS repertoire file appears here via TCRdb, limited to in-frame rearrangements. These files lack a portion of the clones; in checked studies, under half of the deficit traces to unresolved V genes, and the cause of the others is not known. V and J calls and clone size are given by that table; D and trimming were obtained from the DNA. For this sample there are more than 70,000 clones; approximately 88% appear just once. Roughly 4.9% of the sample comes from the top ten.

The clonotype originates from an adult who received the AZD1222 COVID-19 vaccine. The sequence joins TRBV7-2 to TRBJ1-3, and TRBD1 matches 7 of the central bases. Sample: peripheral blood, taken 28 days after the second AZD1222 dose. CDR3 sequence: CASSSGQVGNTIYF. The bases are TGTGCCAGCAGCTCTGGACAGGTCGGAAACACCATATATTTT.